The 4 T cell receptor beta chains presented below share a single source sample, sequenced in a study of blood T cells in healthy people across ages. A J-beta primer mix and a sample-barcoded 5' primer were used in a second PCR of roughly 7 to 12 cycles. TCRdb itself ran the 5' RACE reads through MiXCR, one entry per CDR3 protein. The table includes around 990,000 distinct CDR3 sequences, less than 45% detected once. Input material: blood. These receptors were collected from a man aged 18 to 30 in good health.

This clonotype was observed a few times. The chain couples TRBV5-1 to TRBJ1-1; 7 positions match TRBD1. The CDR3 is 17 residues long. CDR1 and CDR2 (germline): SGHRS, YFSETQ. After removal of 1 base from V and 1 base from J, the junction contained 10 bases not matched to a gene. This chain's CDR3 is CASSLLSRGFSNTEAFF. DNA of the CDR3: TGCGCCAGCAGCTTGTTGAGCAGGGGGTTCTCGAACACTGAAGCTTTCTTT.

This chain links TRBV6-4 with TRBJ2-3; tentatively, D is TRBD2 (7 bases). V lost 3 bases and J 5 bases, leaving 21 bases between the germline ends. Germline-derived CDR1 and CDR2 are MRHNA and SNTAGT. This CDR3 has 17 residues. The CDR3 nucleotides are TGTGCCAGCAGTGAAAAGGGATCCGGGGGGCCGGGAGATACGCAGTATTTT. Protein sequence: CASSEKGSGGPGDTQYF.

This clonotype has ten or more counts. This chain joins TRBV29-1 and TRBJ2-3; D is possibly TRBD1 or TRBD2 (5 bases each). Deletions cut 2 bases from V and 7 bases from J, with 10 bases between. The CDR3 has 12 amino acids. CDR1 SQVTM and CDR2 ANQGSEA come from the germline V gene. The CDR3 DNA reads TGCAGCGTTGAATGGGACGGCTATACGCAGTATTTT. It specifies CSVEWDGYTQYF.

This clonotype showed up just a few times. V usage is TRBV29-1 and J usage is TRBJ1-2; D is unresolved. V dropped 1 base and J dropped 9 bases, with 12 bases sitting between them. In germline, CDR1 is SQVTM, CDR2 ANQGSEA. This CDR3 region has 12 residues. The CDR3 DNA follows: TGCAGCGTTGAAGGAGGTACTCCTAGCTACACCTTC. Its protein product is CSVEGGTPSYTF.